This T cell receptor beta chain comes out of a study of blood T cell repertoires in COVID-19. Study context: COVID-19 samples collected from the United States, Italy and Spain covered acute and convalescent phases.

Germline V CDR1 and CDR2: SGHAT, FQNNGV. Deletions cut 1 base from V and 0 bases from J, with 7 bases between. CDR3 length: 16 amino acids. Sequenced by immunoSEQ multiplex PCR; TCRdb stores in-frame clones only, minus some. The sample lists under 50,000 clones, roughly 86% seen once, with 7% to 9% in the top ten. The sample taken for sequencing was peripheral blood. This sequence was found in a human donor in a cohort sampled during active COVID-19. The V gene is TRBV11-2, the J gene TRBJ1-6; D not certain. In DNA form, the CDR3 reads TGTGCCAGCAGCTTAGGTTCAGGCTCCTATAATTCACCCCTCCACTTT. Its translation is CASSLGSGSYNSPLHF.